The 21 T cell receptor beta chains presented below share a single source sample, sequenced in a study of blood T cells in healthy people across ages. Using a J-beta primer mix together with a sample-barcoded 5' primer, a second PCR was run for about 6 to 11 cycles. TCRdb reprocessed the 5' RACE reads via MiXCR and lists one record per CDR3 protein. Among about 750,000 distinct CDR3 sequences listed, around half were seen once. The sequenced material came from blood. All receptors come from an elderly man in good health.

V and J are TRBV7-2 and TRBJ2-3; D call uncertain. V shed 1 base and J shed 6 bases, with 11 bases lying between them. Germline values: CDR1 SGHTA, CDR2 FQGNSA. The CDR3 loop spans 14 amino acids. CDR3 in amino acids: CASSLETVPDTQYF. CDR3 DNA: TGTGCCAGCAGCTTAGAGACTGTTCCTGATACGCAGTATTTT.

This chain's CDR3 is CASSPQHRRYNAYNEQFF. For the CDR3, the DNA is TGTGCCAGCAGCCCTCAGCACAGGAGATACAATGCCTACAATGAGCAGTTCTTC. The chain combines TRBV21-1 with TRBJ2-1; TRBD1, the table's D call, lacks a check against the DNA. TRBV21-1 is classified as a pseudogene. The length of the CDR3 is 18 residues.

In this sample, this clonotype turned up a few times. The chain has TRBV6-5 and TRBJ2-1; 13 positions agree with TRBD2. Germline V gene data show CDR1 as MNHEY and CDR2 as SVGAGI. CDR3 size: 16 residues. The trim removed 5 bases at V and 7 bases at J, leaving 8 bases unmatched. CDR3 sequence: CASSPWTSGSKNEQFF. The DNA of the CDR3 is TGTGCCAGCAGTCCTTGGACTAGCGGGAGCAAAAATGAGCAGTTCTTC.

This clonotype occurred a few times. This CDR3 reads CASSATGFSISYEQYF. The DNA of the CDR3 is TGTGCCAGCAGTGCAACAGGGTTTTCCATCTCCTACGAGCAGTACTTC. The chain recombines TRBV12-3 or TRBV12-4 with TRBJ2-7, with D perhaps TRBD1 (6 bases). With 5 bases removed from V and 0 bases from J, the gap between germline ends came to 17 bases. This CDR3 has 16 residues.

The chain is built from TRBV18 and TRBJ1-1, with no clear D. Germline CDR1 is KGHSH and CDR2 is LQKENI. The V gene lost 2 bases and the J gene lost 1 base, with 5 bases spanning the gap. This CDR3 comprises 13 residues. CDR3 in amino acids: CASSPWENTEAFF. The CDR3 DNA sequence: TGTGCCAGCTCACCATGGGAGAACACTGAAGCTTTCTTT.

The rearrangement joins TRBV21-1 to TRBJ1-1; TRBD1, the table's D call, was not compared with the DNA. TRBV21-1 constitutes a pseudogene. The CDR3 length is 17 residues. The CDR3 sequence: CASSKSYRQVMNTEAFF. DNA of the CDR3: TGTGCCAGCAGCAAAAGTTACAGACAGGTCATGAACACTGAAGCTTTCTTT.

The chain is built from TRBV14 and TRBJ2-3; D not resolved. This CDR3 contains 14 residues. Germline V gene sequence: CDR1 SGHDN, CDR2 FVKESK. With 5 bases removed from V and 5 bases from J, the gap between germline ends came to 14 bases. Written as DNA, the CDR3 is TGTGCCAGCAGCTTAAGCTGGGTCGGAGATACGCAGTATTTT. This translates into CASSLSWVGDTQYF.

The chain joins TRBV10-3 to TRBJ2-1; the match to TRBD1 covers 7 bases. V was pared by 11 bases and J by 1 base, with 14 bases of the junction left unmatched. Germline values: CDR1 ENHRY, CDR2 SYGVKD. This CDR3 region has 16 residues. The CDR3 coding sequence is TGTGCCTTAGGGGGCTCAGGGATTGGGTCCTACAATGAGCAGTTCTTC. Its translation: CALGGSGIGSYNEQFF.

The chain couples TRBV10-3 to TRBJ2-7; D assignment may be TRBD1 or TRBD2 (5 bases each). The V and J ends lost 7 bases and 2 bases respectively, with 18 bases between them. Germline values: CDR1 ENHRY, CDR2 SYGVKD. The CDR3 contains 15 residues. CDR3 nucleotides: TGTGCCATCACCGAGACCCGGGACGGCCCCTACGAGCAGTACTTC. Translated: CAITETRDGPYEQYF.

This clonotype was counted once. The chain has TRBV20-1 and TRBJ2-7; the match to TRBD1 covers 7 bases. Losses at the gene ends were 6 bases for V and 4 bases for J; bases not matched to a gene: 12. From germline, CDR1 is DFQATT and CDR2 SNEGSKA (reference sequence). The CDR3 has 14 amino acids. CDR3 sequence: CSARSGTEKYEQYF. CDR3 nucleotide sequence: TGCAGTGCGAGGTCCGGGACAGAGAAATACGAGCAGTACTTC.

The rearrangement joins TRBV4-2 to TRBJ2-4; 8 bases align to TRBD2. CDR1 is LGHNA and CDR2 is YNFKEQ in the germline V gene. The CDR3 contains 14 residues. After removal of 4 bases from V and 6 bases from J, the junction contained 5 bases not matched to a gene. The CDR3 sequence is CASSPAGVGNIQYF. Written as DNA, the CDR3 is TGTGCCAGCAGCCCAGCGGGAGTCGGAAACATTCAGTACTTC.

The chain uses TRBV2 and TRBJ1-5; D gene uncertain. CDR3 size: 15 residues. The V and J ends lost 7 bases and 2 bases respectively, with 15 bases between them. Germline V gene lookup returns CDR1 SNHLY and CDR2 FYNNEI. DNA of the CDR3: TGTGCCAGCAAAACAGATCCTCGCGGCAATCAGCCCCAGCATTTT. Translated, it gives CASKTDPRGNQPQHF.

This clonotype has only a few counts. The J gene is TRBJ1-2, the V gene TRBV19, with 9 nucleotides matching TRBD1. The V and J ends lost 7 bases and 8 bases, in that order; junction bases with no gene match: 5. The germline gives CDR1 LNHDA, CDR2 SQIVND (reference sequence). The CDR3 is 12 amino acids. The CDR3 sequence: CASKQGAQGYTF. Here the CDR3 DNA reads TGTGCCAGTAAACAGGGGGCGCAGGGCTACACCTTC.

This clonotype showed up just a few times. The chain has TRBV10-3 and TRBJ2-4; TRBD1 might be the D (6 bases). The CDR3 has 14 amino acids. Germline CDR1 ENHRY, CDR2 SYGVKD. V lost 5 bases, J lost 0 bases, and 8 bases lay in between. This CDR3 is CAISTGRAKNIQYF. The DNA of the CDR3 is TGTGCCATCAGTACAGGGAGAGCCAAAAACATTCAGTACTTC.

This clonotype came up a few times. The chain links TRBV7-2 to TRBJ2-5, with D perhaps given as TRBD1 or TRBD2 (5 bases each). Gene TRBJ2-7 matches the end of the DNA better, so the J call may be wrong. CDR3 length: 15 residues. Germline V CDR1 and CDR2: SGHTA, FQGNSA. CDR3 residues: CASSLAPGPSHEQYF. CDR3 nucleotides: TGTGCCAGCAGCTTAGCTCCGGGACCCAGCCACGAGCAGTACTTC.

Remarks on this clonotype: It is unclear where the CDR3 begins or ends on the DNA, so no DNA is shown, and the CDR3 is as TCRdb lists it. The chain joins TRBV6-1 to TRBJ2-6. Germline assignment: CDR1 MNHNS and CDR2 SASEGT. Termini included, the CDR3 measures 15 amino acids. CDR3 sequence: CASSPVGAGANVLIF.

The V call is TRBV3-1, the J call TRBJ1-2; the D gene is possibly TRBD1 (5 bases). This CDR3 has 13 amino acids. V was clipped by 4 bases and J by 4 bases, with 10 bases between them. Looked up from germline, CDR1 is LGHDT and CDR2 is YNNKEL (reference sequence). The DNA of the CDR3 is TGTGCCAGCAGCCGCGGGGCGAGCTATGGCTACACCTTC. This encodes CASSRGASYGYTF.

The CDR3 sequence: CASSLTASGRIYNEQFF. CDR3 bases: TGTGCCAGCAGCTTAACGGCTAGCGGGAGGATATACAATGAGCAGTTCTTC. The V call is TRBV7-2, the J call TRBJ2-1; 11 bases line up with TRBD2. CDR1 and CDR2 (germline): SGHTA, FQGNSA. This CDR3 comprises 17 residues. Trimming cost V 2 bases and J 4 bases; bases outside gene matches: 7.

This clonotype was seen a handful of times. The chain carries TRBV27 and TRBJ2-7, with 9 positions matching TRBD2. The CDR3 consists of 15 residues. Germline CDR1 is MNHEY and CDR2 is SMNVEV (reference sequence). Trimming removed 8 bases from V and 4 bases from J; junction bases left unmatched: 12. As DNA, the CDR3 is TGTGCCAGCTCGTTAGGGGCGGGAGGGCGTTACGAGCAGTACTTC. Its protein is CASSLGAGGRYEQYF.

The chain combines TRBV21-1 with TRBJ2-3; TRBD1 was called by the table and not checked on the DNA. TRBV21-1 has pseudogene status. The CDR3 contains 16 residues. Here the CDR3 reads CASSKSAGTEHRYAYF. The CDR3 DNA sequence: TGTGCCAGCAGCAAATCCGCCGGGACGGAGCACAGATACGCGTATTTT.

This clonotype was observed a handful of times. This chain connects TRBV27 to TRBJ2-7; 7 bases align to TRBD1. From germline, CDR1 is MNHEY and CDR2 SMNVEV (reference sequence). There are 16 residues in the CDR3. The V gene end was trimmed by 3 bases and the J gene end by 2 bases; junction bases not matched to a gene: 10. The CDR3 region has the DNA TGTGCCAGCAGTTTTTGGGGACAGAATCGACCCTACGAGCAGTACTTC. Amino acid sequence: CASSFWGQNRPYEQYF.